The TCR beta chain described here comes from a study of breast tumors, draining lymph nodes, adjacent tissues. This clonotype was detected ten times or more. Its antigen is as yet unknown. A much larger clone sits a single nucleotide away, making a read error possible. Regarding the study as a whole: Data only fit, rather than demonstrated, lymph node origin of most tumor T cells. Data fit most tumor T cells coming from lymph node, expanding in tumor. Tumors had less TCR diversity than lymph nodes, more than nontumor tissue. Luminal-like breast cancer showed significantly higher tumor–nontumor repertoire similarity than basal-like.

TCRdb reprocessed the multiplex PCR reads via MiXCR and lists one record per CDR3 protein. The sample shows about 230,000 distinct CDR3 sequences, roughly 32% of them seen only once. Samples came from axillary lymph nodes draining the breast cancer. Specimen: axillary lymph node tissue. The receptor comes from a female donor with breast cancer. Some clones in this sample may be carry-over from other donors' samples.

The CDR3 reads CATSDLRIGEGTETQYF. CDR3 DNA sequence: TGTGCCACCAGTGATCTACGCATCGGGGAGGGTACAGAGACCCAGTACTTC. This chain links TRBV24-1 with TRBJ2-5; 7 bases fit TRBD2. Germline CDR1 reads KGHDR; CDR2 reads SFDVKD. Trimming took 3 bases from V and 4 from J; bases not matched to a gene: 13. The CDR3 has 17 amino acids.